This T cell receptor beta chain was captured in a study of T cell responses to AZD1222 COVID-19 vaccine. Study summary: Second-dose schedules of about 4 or about 12 weeks were combined. Study-level points and caveats: Two doses of AZD1222 preceded a rise in Spike-specific TCR breadth and depth. It was only 6 or 7 AZD1222 recipients who were seropositive at baseline. Spike was spanned by vaccine-associated CD4 TCRs, with dominance at 160-218 and 743-854.

Only in-frame clones appear in the TCRdb table, and some are missing; sequencing was by immunoSEQ multiplex PCR. The sample holds roughly 70,000 clones, 86% seen once. The ends lost 0 bases at V and 4 bases at J; junction bases unmatched: 9. The CDR3 has 16 residues. Germline CDR1 reads SGHNT; CDR2 reads YYREEE (reference sequence). Concerning this clone: The antigen is undetermined.

The sample in question was peripheral blood, obtained on day 0 of AZD1222 vaccination. This sequence originates from an adult in good health. V and J are TRBV5-4 and TRBJ1-1; 7 nucleotides match TRBD1. The CDR3 region has the DNA TGTGCCAGCAGCTTGGGTGCAGGGGGGCGTGGCACTGAAGCTTTCTTT. This codes for CASSLGAGGRGTEAFF.